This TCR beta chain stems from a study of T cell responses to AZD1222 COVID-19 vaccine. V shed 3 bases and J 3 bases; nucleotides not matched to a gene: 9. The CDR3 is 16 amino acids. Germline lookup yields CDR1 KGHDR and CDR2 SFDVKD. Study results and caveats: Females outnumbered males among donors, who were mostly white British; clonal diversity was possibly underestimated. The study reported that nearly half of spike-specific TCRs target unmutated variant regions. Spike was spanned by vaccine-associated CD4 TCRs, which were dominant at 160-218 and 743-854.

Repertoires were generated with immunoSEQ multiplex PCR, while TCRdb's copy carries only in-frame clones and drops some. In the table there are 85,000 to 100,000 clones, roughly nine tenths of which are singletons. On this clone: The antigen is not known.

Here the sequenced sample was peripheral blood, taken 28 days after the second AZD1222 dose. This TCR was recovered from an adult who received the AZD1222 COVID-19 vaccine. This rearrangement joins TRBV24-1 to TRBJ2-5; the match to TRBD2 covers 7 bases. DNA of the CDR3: TGTGCCACCAGTGATCCGACCGGTGGGAGGGAAGAGACCCAGTACTTC. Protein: CATSDPTGGREETQYF.